The 28 T cell receptor beta chains listed next were all sequenced from one sample in a study of early T cells in non-severe SARS-CoV-2 infection. TCRdb passed the 5' RACE reads through MiXCR, listing each CDR3 protein once. The table includes 35,000 to 40,000 distinct CDR3 sequences, 5.8% detected once. Sequencing input: whole blood. The receptors originated from an adult who was a healthcare worker with PCR-confirmed SARS-CoV-2 infection or an uninfected control (not recorded which).

At least ten counts were recorded for this clonotype. The chain recombines TRBV20-1 with TRBJ2-5; D may match TRBD1 or TRBD2 (6 bases each). With 5 bases removed from V and 5 bases from J, the gap between germline ends came to 21 bases. Germline CDR1 and CDR2: DFQATT and SNEGSKA (reference sequence). This CDR3 is built from 15 residues. CDR3 loop: CSAPVGGRSLETQYF. The CDR3 coding sequence is TGCAGTGCTCCCGTCGGGGGCCGTTCTCTGGAGACCCAGTACTTC.

Many counts were recorded for this clonotype. Germline is not matched at one junction end, which may reflect a read error. This chain links TRBV30 with TRBJ2-1; D call uncertain. CDR1 and CDR2 from the germline V gene are GTSNPN and SVGIG (reference sequence). The CDR3 spans 11 residues. CDR3 sequence: CAWSDYPASRF. The DNA for the CDR3 is TGTGCCTGGAGTGACTACCCCGCCTCTAGATTC. Using reference TRBV30 and TRBJ2-1 for the parts outside the CDR3, the full variable domain is SQTIHQWPATLVQPVGSPLSLECTVEGTSNPNLYWYRQAAGRGLQLLFYSVGIGQISSEVPQNLSASRPQDRQFILSSKKLLLSDSGFYLCAWSDYPASRFGPGTRLTVL.

This clonotype showed up many times. The CDR3 loop reads CASSLDRAFEAFF. CDR3 coding DNA: TGTGCCAGCAGTTTGGACAGGGCTTTTGAAGCTTTCTTT. The chain couples TRBV12-3 or TRBV12-4 to TRBJ1-1; 8 bases align to TRBD1. V lost 3 bases and J lost 7; bases outside the gene matches: 4. The CDR3 totals 13 residues.

This clonotype showed up many times. The V call is TRBV12-3 or TRBV12-4, the J call TRBJ2-1; D is perhaps TRBD1 (5 bases). Trimming removed 3 bases at V and 7 bases at J, with 10 bases between. The CDR3 extends over 13 amino acids. The CDR3 here is CASSFNRWNEQFF. Here the CDR3 DNA reads TGTGCCAGCAGTTTTAACAGGTGGAATGAGCAGTTCTTC.

This clonotype was seen ten or more times. V is TRBV4-1 and J is TRBJ2-7; a possible D gene is TRBD2 (5 bases). The ends were cut back, 0 bases at V and 7 bases at J, with 13 bases in the middle. CDR3 size: 14 residues. Germline CDR1 and CDR2: MGHRA and YSYEKL. Here the CDR3 reads CASSQEGDEGEQYF. The CDR3 DNA sequence: TGCGCCAGCAGCCAAGAGGGAGACGAGGGTGAGCAGTACTTC.

This clonotype was seen repeatedly, ten times or more. This rearrangement joins TRBV6-4 to TRBJ2-2; 8 bases map to TRBD2. The CDR3 has 15 amino acids. Germline V gives CDR1 MRHNA, CDR2 SNTAGT. The ends lost 1 base at V and 6 bases at J; junction bases unmatched: 4. CDR3 in amino acids: CASSDLAGGPGELFF. Here the CDR3 DNA reads TGTGCCAGCAGTGACTTGGCGGGGGGCCCCGGGGAGCTGTTTTTT.

This clonotype was found many times. The CDR3 sequence: CASSFGGNTEAFF. The CDR3 coding sequence is TGCGCCAGCAGCTTCGGGGGTAACACTGAAGCTTTCTTT. The chain joins TRBV5-1 to TRBJ1-1; D perhaps matches TRBD1 (5 bases). The CDR3 is made up of 13 amino acids. Trimming left V 2 bases short and J 2 bases short, with 7 bases between. CDR1 and CDR2 from the germline V gene are SGHRS and YFSETQ.

This clonotype was seen many times. The chain carries TRBV14 and TRBJ1-1; possible D gene TRBD1, 5 bases. The CDR3 spans 14 residues. Trimming removed 0 bases at V and 7 bases at J, with 12 bases between. Germline V gene sequence: CDR1 SGHDN, CDR2 FVKESK. The DNA of the CDR3 is TGTGCCAGCAGCCAAGAACGTGGGGCATTTGAAGCTTTCTTT. It specifies CASSQERGAFEAFF.

This clonotype was counted a few times. The chain couples TRBV2 to TRBJ2-2; weak D call: TRBD1 (6 bases). This CDR3 is 15 amino acids long. Deletions cut 6 bases from V and 6 bases from J, with 17 bases between. The germline V gene encodes CDR1 SNHLY and CDR2 FYNNEI. For the CDR3, the DNA is TGTGCCAGCAGGTCGCGGCTCGCAGGGGCCGGGGAGCTGTTTTTT. Residues: CASRSRLAGAGELFF. The variable domain in full, completed from reference TRBV2 and TRBJ2-2, reads EPEVTQTPSHQVTQMGQEVILRCVPISNHLYFYWYRQILGQKVEFLVSFYNNEISEKSEIFDDQFSVERPDGSNFTLKIRSTKLEDSAMYFCASRSRLAGAGELFFGEGSRLTVL.

This clonotype was found many times. The chain is built from TRBV24-1 and TRBJ2-3, with D possibly TRBD1 on 6 matching bases. Germline values: CDR1 KGHDR, CDR2 SFDVKD. V lost 4 bases, J lost 14 bases, and 18 bases lay in between. The CDR3 is made up of 13 amino acids. The CDR3 DNA is TGTGCCACCAGTGAATCTCAAAGGACAGTTCGGTATTTT. It specifies CATSESQRTVRYF.

This clonotype showed up many times. This chain uses TRBV12-3 or TRBV12-4 with TRBJ2-7; perhaps TRBD1 as D (6 bases). The CDR3 totals 15 residues. V was clipped by 3 bases and J by 2 bases, with 14 bases between them. Here the CDR3 reads CASSFDPAGAYEQYF. Written as DNA, the CDR3 is TGTGCCAGCAGTTTCGATCCGGCAGGGGCCTACGAGCAGTACTTC.

J is TRBJ2-1 and V is TRBV19; a weak D match, TRBD2 (6 bases). V was cut by 3 bases and J by 1 base, with 7 bases left in between. Germline assignment: CDR1 LNHDA and CDR2 SQIVND (reference sequence). CDR3 length equals 14 residues. The CDR3 reads CASSMTRSYNEQFF. CDR3 in DNA: TGTGCCAGTAGTATGACTAGATCCTACAATGAGCAGTTCTTC.

This clonotype was picked up a small number of times. The chain links TRBV10-3 to TRBJ1-1; D uncertain. This CDR3 spans 13 amino acids. The germline CDR1 and CDR2 sequences are ENHRY and SYGVKD. V dropped 9 bases and J dropped 3 bases, with 14 bases sitting between them. CDR3 DNA: TGTGCCATTAAACTGGGATGGGACACTGAAGCTTTCTTT. Its translation is CAIKLGWDTEAFF.

The V gene is TRBV7-8, the J gene TRBJ2-1, with 9 bases identical to TRBD1. Germline CDR1 and CDR2: SGHVS and FQNEAQ. V lost 5 bases to trimming and J lost 7 bases; unmatched junction nucleotides: 9. The CDR3 length is 15 residues. For the CDR3, the DNA is TGTGCCAGCAGCGCCACAGGGGGCCGGGATAATGAGCAGTTCTTC. Translated, it gives CASSATGGRDNEQFF.

To note about this clonotype: A much bigger clone sits one base away, suggesting this may be a read error. The chain combines TRBV7-3 with TRBJ2-7; possibly TRBD2 for D (7 bases). Looked up from germline, CDR1 is SGHTA and CDR2 is FQGTGA. With 5 bases removed from V and 4 bases from J, the gap between germline ends came to 18 bases. This CDR3 is built from 15 residues. The CDR3 coding sequence is TGTGCCAGCAGCCCCATTGGGGGGGCGGCATACGAGCAGTACTTC. It encodes CASSPIGGAAYEQYF.

This clonotype was seen at least ten times. V and J are TRBV20-1 and TRBJ1-5; D gene unclear. The CDR3 consists of 13 residues. The germline V gene encodes CDR1 DFQATT and CDR2 SNEGSKA (reference sequence). The V end was cut by 5 bases, the J end by 5 bases, with 13 bases between. CDR3 protein: CSAGMEVYQPQHF. Here the CDR3 DNA reads TGCAGTGCTGGTATGGAGGTCTATCAGCCCCAGCATTTT.

This clonotype showed up just a few times. This chain uses TRBV20-1 with TRBJ2-1; TRBD2 matches at 11 bases. V lost 3 bases to trimming and J lost 7 bases; unmatched junction nucleotides: 5. Germline CDR1 DFQATT, CDR2 SNEGSKA (reference sequence). The CDR3 contains 14 residues. CDR3 sequence: CSARISGGANEQFF. As DNA, the CDR3 is TGCAGTGCTAGGATTAGCGGGGGGGCAAATGAGCAGTTCTTC.

The gene calls are TRBV2 and TRBJ2-7; the match to TRBD2 covers 8 bases. CDR1 is SNHLY and CDR2 is FYNNEI in the germline V gene. This CDR3 has 13 amino acids. Unmatched junction bases numbered 3, after V lost 6 bases and J lost 2 bases. CDR3 DNA sequence: TGTGCCAGCAGAGAGCGGGGGCCCTACGAGCAGTACTTC. Translation: CASRERGPYEQYF.

This clonotype was counted at least ten times. CDR3 in DNA: TGTGCCAGCAGTATGTGGACTGAACTAGCCAAAAACATTCAGTACTTC. Its translation: CASSMWTELAKNIQYF. The rearrangement joins TRBV28 to TRBJ2-4; a weak D match, TRBD2 (5 bases). Trimming stripped 5 bases from V and 0 bases from J, with 14 bases between. The germline gives CDR1 MDHEN, CDR2 SYDVKM. The length of the CDR3 is 16 residues.

This clonotype was seen ten or more times. V and J are TRBV19 and TRBJ2-2, with D perhaps matching TRBD1 (6 bases). The CDR3 consists of 15 residues. V gave up 9 bases and J gave up 2 bases, with 16 bases separating them. Germline V CDR1 and CDR2: LNHDA, SQIVND (reference sequence). In nucleotides, the CDR3 is TGTGCCAGCCACAAAGGGACATTTAACACCGGGGAGCTGTTTTTT. It codes for CASHKGTFNTGELFF.

This clonotype showed up many times. This chain joins TRBV29-1 and TRBJ1-1; D ambiguous. CDR3 length: 13 residues. V was trimmed by 7 bases and J by 0 bases, leaving 12 bases between them. Per germline, CDR1 SQVTM and CDR2 ANQGSEA. CDR3 sequence (DNA): TGCAGCGCACACGCGGGCATGAACACTGAAGCTTTCTTT. Amino acid sequence: CSAHAGMNTEAFF.

In its sample, this clonotype was seen many times. The chain joins TRBV12-3 or TRBV12-4 to TRBJ2-6; TRBD2 is a possible D gene (6 bases). With 4 bases removed from V and 4 bases from J, the gap between germline ends came to 11 bases. The CDR3 spans 15 residues. The CDR3 sequence is CASSSLAPGANVLTF. CDR3 DNA: TGTGCCAGCAGTTCGCTAGCGCCCGGGGCCAACGTCCTGACTTTC.

There are many counts of this clonotype. V gene TRBV6-6 combines with J gene TRBJ2-7, with D unresolved. The CDR3 totals 16 residues. Germline V gene data show CDR1 as MNHNY and CDR2 as SVGAGI (reference sequence). Between the trimmed V and J ends, which lost 0 bases and 6 bases, there was a span of 18 bases. This CDR3 is CASSYSPLLSRGEQYF. CDR3 bases: TGTGCCAGCAGTTACTCGCCCCTTTTGTCCCGTGGCGAGCAGTACTTC.

The table lists this clonotype with many counts. CDR3 coding DNA: TGTGCCAGCAGCTCCCTCCGCAGTACGCAGTATTTT. As protein: CASSSLRSTQYF. V gene TRBV11-2 combines with J gene TRBJ2-3; D uncertain. The CDR3 length is 12 residues. CDR1 and CDR2 from the germline V gene are SGHAT and FQNNGV. Between the trimmed V and J ends, which lost 4 bases and 8 bases, there was a span of 10 bases.

This clonotype was detected ten times or more. The V and J genes are TRBV7-8 and TRBJ1-2; D unclear. Trimming took 4 bases from V and 2 from J, leaving 14 bases between them. Germline CDR1 is SGHVS and CDR2 is FQNEAQ. This CDR3 region has 15 residues. The CDR3 is CASSSGRALNYGYTF. The CDR3 DNA sequence: TGTGCCAGCAGCTCGGGAAGAGCCCTCAACTATGGCTACACCTTC.

The rearrangement joins TRBV7-9 to TRBJ2-7; 8 bases are a match to TRBD2. The CDR3 runs 14 residues. Germline V gives CDR1 SEHNR, CDR2 FQNEAQ (reference sequence). The V and J ends lost 5 bases and 0 bases, in that order; junction bases with no gene match: 3. CDR3 sequence: CASSISGTSYEQYF. For the CDR3, the DNA is TGTGCCAGCAGCATTAGCGGGACCTCCTACGAGCAGTACTTC.

This clonotype is classed as medium-sized. The V gene is TRBV20-1, the J gene TRBJ2-1; D ambiguous. CDR3 length equals 13 residues. Germline values: CDR1 DFQATT, CDR2 SNEGSKA (reference sequence). With 3 bases removed from V and 2 bases from J, the gap between germline ends came to 8 bases. The CDR3 spells CSASRLPYNEQFF. The CDR3 nucleotides read TGCAGTGCTAGCCGACTGCCCTACAATGAGCAGTTCTTC.

This clonotype was detected a few times. The chain recombines TRBV6-5 with TRBJ1-1; D may be TRBD1 (6 bases). Germline loops: CDR1 MNHEY, CDR2 SVGAGI. This CDR3 contains 15 residues. Trimming stripped 4 bases from V and 0 bases from J, with 12 bases between. DNA for the CDR3: TGTGCCAGCAGTTCTCAACAGGGAATGAACACTGAAGCTTTCTTT. It yields the protein CASSSQQGMNTEAFF.